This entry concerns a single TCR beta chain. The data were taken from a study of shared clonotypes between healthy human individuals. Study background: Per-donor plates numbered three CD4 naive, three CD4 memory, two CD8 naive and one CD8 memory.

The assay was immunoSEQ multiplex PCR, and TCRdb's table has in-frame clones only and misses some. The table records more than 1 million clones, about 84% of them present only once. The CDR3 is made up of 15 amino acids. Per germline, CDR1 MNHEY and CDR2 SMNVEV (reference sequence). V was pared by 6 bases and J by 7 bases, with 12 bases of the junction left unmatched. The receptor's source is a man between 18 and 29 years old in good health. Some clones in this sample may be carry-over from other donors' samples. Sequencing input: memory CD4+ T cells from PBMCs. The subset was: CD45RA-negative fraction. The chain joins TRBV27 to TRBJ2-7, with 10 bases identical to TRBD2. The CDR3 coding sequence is TGTGCCAGCAGACCACTCAGCGGGAGGGCCAGTGAGCAGTACTTC. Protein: CASRPLSGRASEQYF.